This T cell receptor beta chain derives from a study of T cells in Graves' hyperthyroidism and ophthalmopathy. Study-level results: Most thyroid clonotypes with frequency above 0.001 were detected in blood. The model foresaw ophthalmopathy a median approximately 6.1 months prior to onset.

RNA transcripts provided the source from which TCR beta CDR3 regions were amplified. Researchers ran a first-round RT-PCR on the TCR CDR3 using the HTBI primer set. TCRdb called the multiplex PCR reads again in MiXCR, with one record for every CDR3 protein. The sample lists roughly 500,000 distinct CDR3 sequences; approximately 22% were seen once. Looked up from germline, CDR1 is SGHRS and CDR2 is YFSETQ. CDR3 length equals 15 residues. V lost 0 bases to trimming and J lost 6 bases; unmatched junction nucleotides: 8. Enrolled ophthalmopathy patients presented with a Clinical Activity Score of at least 3, a NOSPECS grade of at least 4, and disease duration under 3 months. In regard to this clonotype: Its antigen is undetermined.

The receptor's source is a woman aged 70-85 years with Graves' ophthalmopathy. The gene calls are TRBV5-1 and TRBJ2-7, with 8 positions matching TRBD1. Input material: blood. CDR3 in amino acids: CASSLGGRQGSEQYF. The CDR3 DNA reads TGCGCCAGCAGCTTGGGGGGTAGACAGGGGAGCGAGCAGTACTTC.